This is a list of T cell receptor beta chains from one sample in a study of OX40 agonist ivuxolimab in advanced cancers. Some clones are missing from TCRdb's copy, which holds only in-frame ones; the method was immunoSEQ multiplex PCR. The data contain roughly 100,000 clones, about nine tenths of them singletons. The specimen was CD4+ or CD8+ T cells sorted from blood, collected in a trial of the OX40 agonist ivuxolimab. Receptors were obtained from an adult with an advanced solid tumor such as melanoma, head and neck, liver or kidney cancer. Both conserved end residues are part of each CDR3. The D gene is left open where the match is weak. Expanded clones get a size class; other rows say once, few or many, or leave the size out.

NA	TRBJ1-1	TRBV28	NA	CASSLAGEDWYTEAFF	TGTGCCAGCAGCCTGGCCGGGGAGGATTGGTACACTGAAGCTTTCTTT
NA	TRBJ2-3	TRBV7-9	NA	CASSPLGRGTDTQYF	TGTGCCAGCAGCCCCCTGGGGCGCGGCACAGATACGCAGTATTTT
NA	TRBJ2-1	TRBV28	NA	CASSSGGPSGASSYNEQFF	TGTGCCAGCAGTTCCGGGGGCCCCTCCGGGGCTAGCTCCTACAATGAGCAGTTCTTC
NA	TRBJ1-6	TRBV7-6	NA	CASSPTPGDNSPLHF	TGTGCCAGCAGCCCAACCCCAGGGGATAATTCACCCCTCCACTTT
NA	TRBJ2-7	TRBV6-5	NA	CASSYSKEHEQYF	TGTGCCAGCAGTTACTCGAAGGAGCACGAGCAGTACTTC
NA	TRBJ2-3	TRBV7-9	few	CASSPVSGSVITDTQYF	TGTGCCAGCAGCCCGGTTAGCGGTAGCGTTATCACAGATACGCAGTATTTT
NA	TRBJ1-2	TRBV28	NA	CASSSGTLYGYTF	TGTGCCAGCAGCTCCGGGACACTCTATGGCTACACCTTC
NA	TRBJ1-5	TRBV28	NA	CASSRQLNQPQHF	TGTGCCAGCAGTCGGCAGTTAAATCAGCCCCAGCATTTT
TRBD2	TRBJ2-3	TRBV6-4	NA	CASSDPTSATDTQYF	TGTGCCAGCAGTGACCCTACTAGCGCCACAGATACGCAGTATTTT
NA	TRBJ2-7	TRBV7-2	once	CASSLNPGNLEQYF	TGTGCCAGCAGCTTGAATCCAGGGAATTTAGAGCAGTACTTC
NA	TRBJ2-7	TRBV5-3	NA	CARSFRAPRDYEQYF	TGTGCCAGAAGCTTTCGGGCCCCAAGGGACTACGAGCAGTACTTC